The following is a TCR beta chain sequence with its context. Its antigen is not known. This sample was taken from a study of cytomegalovirus exposure and HLA in healthy donors. The overall study: The same platform as the approximately 700 first-cohort repertoires was used for the 110 or so validation repertoires, a later analysis reported.

Germline V gene sequence: CDR1 SGHNT, CDR2 YENEEA. V lost 5 bases and J lost 7; bases outside the gene matches: 4. This CDR3 is built from 14 residues. The assay was immunoSEQ multiplex PCR, and TCRdb's table has in-frame clones only and misses some. The data contain some 120,000 clones, roughly 95% of them singletons. The donors were part of the validation cohort of roughly 110 subjects. That cohort was separate from the first cohort, which comprised 666 subjects. General study points: Researchers reported that a few CMV-associated chains were confirmed in vitro as CMV antigen-specific.

The chain has TRBV11-3 and TRBJ1-4; 10 nucleotides line up with TRBD1. The sequenced sample consisted of PBMCs. This receptor was taken from a man between 18 and 29 years old in good health and CMV-seronegative. The CDR3 region is CASSPTGGIEKLFF. In nucleotides, the CDR3 is TGTGCCAGCAGCCCGACAGGGGGCATTGAAAAACTGTTTTTT.